These 26 T cell receptor beta chains came from one sample sequenced in a study of blood T cell repertoires in COVID-19. Profiled with immunoSEQ multiplex PCR; TCRdb holds only in-frame clones, not every one. The table includes roughly 120,000 clones, approximately 90% detected once. What was sequenced was peripheral blood. The receptors were sampled from a man in his fifties with COVID-19, enrolled during active disease.

This chain links TRBV5-1 with TRBJ2-6, with no clear D. Germline values: CDR1 SGHRS, CDR2 YFSETQ. With 0 bases removed from V and 0 bases from J, the gap between germline ends came to 7 bases. There are 16 residues in the CDR3. Written as DNA, the CDR3 is TGCGCCAGCAGCTTGGACGGGTCCTCTGGGGCCAACGTCCTGACTTTC. This gives the protein CASSLDGSSGANVLTF.

This chain joins TRBV30 and TRBJ1-5; possible D gene TRBD1, 5 bases. The V end lost 2 bases, the J end lost 7 bases, and 12 bases lay between the germline ends. CDR3 length: 13 residues. Germline lookup yields CDR1 GTSNPN and CDR2 SVGIG (reference sequence). The CDR3 loop is CAWSKQARQPQHF. For the CDR3, the DNA is TGTGCCTGGAGTAAACAGGCCAGACAGCCCCAGCATTTT.

The V gene is TRBV11-2, the J gene TRBJ1-2; perhaps TRBD1 as D (6 bases). The length of the CDR3 is 16 residues. Trimming left V 4 bases short and J 1 base short, with 16 bases between. Germline CDR1 is SGHAT and CDR2 is FQNNGV. The CDR3 here is CASSSLWTESNYGYTF. CDR3 coding DNA: TGTGCCAGCAGCTCCCTTTGGACAGAAAGTAACTATGGCTACACCTTC. Together with reference TRBV11-2 and TRBJ1-2, the CDR3 gives the full variable domain: EAGVAQSPRYKIIEKRQSVAFWCNPISGHATLYWYQQILGQGPKLLIQFQNNGVVDDSQLPKDRFSAERLKGVDSTLKIQPAKLEDSAVYLCASSSLWTESNYGYTFGSGTRLTVV.

The CDR3 region is CAWIGVETQYF. CDR3 coding DNA: TGTGCCTGGATCGGGGTGGAGACCCAGTACTTC. This rearrangement joins TRBV30 to TRBJ2-5; D is perhaps TRBD2 (5 bases). CDR1 GTSNPN and CDR2 SVGIG come from the germline V gene (reference sequence). The CDR3 sequence is 11 residues long. V was pared by 4 bases and J by 5 bases, with 8 bases between.

The chain carries TRBV7-2 and TRBJ1-2, with D tentatively TRBD1 (5 bases). Germline lookup yields CDR1 SGHTA and CDR2 FQGNSA. This CDR3 has 13 residues. Trimming removed 4 bases from V and 5 bases from J, with 11 bases in between. The CDR3 loop is CASSYTRDYGYTF. CDR3 in DNA: TGTGCCAGCAGCTACACCAGGGATTATGGCTACACCTTC.

The gene calls are TRBV7-6 and TRBJ2-3, with D perhaps TRBD1 (5 bases). The length of the CDR3 is 15 residues. Germline V gene sequence: CDR1 SGHVS, CDR2 FNYEAQ. V dropped 5 bases and J dropped 1 base, with 13 bases sitting between them. The CDR3 here is CASSLPVTGTDTQYF. In DNA, the CDR3 is TGTGCCAGCAGCCTTCCGGTGACAGGCACAGATACGCAGTATTTT.

V usage is TRBV2 and J usage is TRBJ1-6; the D gene is possibly TRBD1 (5 bases). The CDR3 runs to 12 residues. V lost 7 bases and J lost 11, with 12 bases in between. Germline V gene lookup returns CDR1 SNHLY and CDR2 FYNNEI. Written as DNA, the CDR3 is TGTGCCAGCACTCCGAGGACAACACCCCTCCACTTT. Protein product: CASTPRTTPLHF.

The J gene is TRBJ2-3, the V gene TRBV7-6, with D maybe TRBD1 (5 bases). The V gene lost 5 bases and the J gene lost 0 bases, with 24 bases spanning the gap. Germline V gene data show CDR1 as SGHVS and CDR2 as FNYEAQ. There are 19 residues in the CDR3. CDR3: CASSPTTGLLSSSTDTQYF. For the CDR3, the DNA is TGTGCCAGCAGCCCTACAACAGGCCTCCTAAGCTCTAGCACAGATACGCAGTATTTT.

This clone was seen just once. This chain links TRBV6-5 with TRBJ1-4; 7 bases agree with TRBD1. The CDR3 covers 15 residues. Per germline, CDR1 MNHEY and CDR2 SVGAGI. The trim removed 7 bases at V and 8 bases at J, leaving 13 bases unmatched. CDR3 sequence reads: CASTPRQGKLEKLFF. The CDR3 bases are TGTGCCAGCACCCCCAGACAGGGCAAATTAGAAAAACTGTTTTTT.

Worth noting for this clone: Within the sample, other DNA sequences also encode this same CDR3. V is TRBV19 and J is TRBJ1-5; D gene unclear. CDR3 length: 12 amino acids. V dropped 1 base and J dropped 7 bases, with 5 bases sitting between them. CDR1 and CDR2 from the germline V gene are LNHDA and SQIVND (reference sequence). This CDR3 is CASSIGGQPQHF. The DNA of the CDR3 is TGTGCCAGTAGTATAGGCGGACAGCCCCAGCATTTT.

This clone was seen once. The rearrangement uses TRBV11-2 and TRBJ2-7, with 8 positions matching TRBD2. This CDR3 is built from 13 residues. V lost 4 bases to trimming and J lost 4 bases; unmatched junction nucleotides: 3. CDR1 is SGHAT, CDR2 FQNNGV, per germline. The CDR3 sequence: CASSSPGGYEQYV. DNA for the CDR3: TGTGCCAGCAGCTCCCCGGGGGGGTACGAGCAGTACGTC.

The chain recombines TRBV18 with TRBJ2-7; D is perhaps TRBD2 (6 bases). Germline V CDR1 and CDR2: KGHSH, LQKENI. The germline V and J ends were trimmed by 5 bases and 6 bases, with 14 bases remaining between them. The CDR3 length is 13 residues. Here the CDR3 reads CASSSTLRGEQYF. CDR3 nucleotide sequence: TGTGCCAGCTCATCCACCCTGCGGGGCGAGCAGTACTTC. Filled out from reference TRBV18 and TRBJ2-7, the complete variable domain reads NAGVMQNPRHLVRRRGQEARLRCSPMKGHSHVYWYRQLPEEGLKFMVYLQKENIIDESGMPKERFSAEFPKEGPSILRIQQVVRGDSAAYFCASSSTLRGEQYFGPGTRLTVT.

This clone was seen once. The V gene is TRBV11-1, the J gene TRBJ2-5; possibly TRBD2 for D (5 bases). The germline gives CDR1 SGHAT, CDR2 FQDESV (reference sequence). This CDR3 is 14 amino acids long. Trimming removed 1 base from V and 5 bases from J, with 11 bases in between. The CDR3, as DNA: TGTGCCAGCAGCTTAGACCCCACGGGGGAGACCCAGTACTTC. Amino acid sequence: CASSLDPTGETQYF.

The J gene is TRBJ2-1, the V gene TRBV5-8; no clear D. The CDR3 is 15 residues long. Germline V CDR1 and CDR2: SGHTS, YDEGEE. The V and J ends lost 0 bases and 0 bases respectively, with 7 bases between them. In DNA, the CDR3 is TGTGCCAGCAGCTTGGACTTGAGCTCCTACAATGAGCAGTTCTTC. It translates to CASSLDLSSYNEQFF.

This clone was seen once. The chain has TRBV4-3 and TRBJ2-5; 8 bases fit TRBD1. V shed 2 bases, J shed 5 bases, and the junction held 10 bases outside the gene matches. Germline loops: CDR1 LGHNA, CDR2 YSLEER. The CDR3 is made up of 16 amino acids. The CDR3: CASSQTTPGGLETQYF. CDR3 bases: TGCGCCAGCAGCCAAACCACCCCAGGGGGCTTGGAGACCCAGTACTTC.

The V gene is TRBV29-1, the J gene TRBJ2-4, with 10 bases identical to TRBD2. After removal of 3 bases from V and 7 bases from J, the junction contained 3 bases not matched to a gene. The CDR3 is 13 amino acids. The germline V gene encodes CDR1 SQVTM and CDR2 ANQGSEA. CDR3 region: CSVEGTSVNIQYF. The CDR3 DNA is TGCAGCGTTGAGGGGACTAGCGTGAACATTCAGTACTTC.

This clone was seen only once. The gene calls are TRBV5-1 and TRBJ2-1, with 11 bases that match TRBD2. This CDR3 has 15 residues. V shed 7 bases, J shed 7 bases, and the junction held 10 bases outside the gene matches. The germline gives CDR1 SGHRS, CDR2 YFSETQ. In nucleotides, the CDR3 is TGCGCCAGCCGCACTACTAGCGGGAGTCAGAATGAGCAGTTCTTC. This sequence encodes CASRTTSGSQNEQFF.

The chain carries TRBV29-1 and TRBJ2-7, with 7 bases fitting TRBD1. The germline CDR1 and CDR2 sequences are SQVTM and ANQGSEA. V lost 7 bases, J lost 2 bases, and 5 bases stayed unmatched. The CDR3 has 12 residues. CDR3 in amino acids: CSAGDSPYEQYV. In DNA form, the CDR3 reads TGCAGCGCTGGGGACAGTCCCTACGAGCAGTACGTC.

The chain has TRBV27 and TRBJ2-3; 9 positions agree with TRBD2. The CDR3 is made up of 16 amino acids. With V trimmed by 1 base and J by 2 bases, 4 bases remained unmatched. Germline V gene lookup returns CDR1 MNHEY and CDR2 SMNVEV (reference sequence). The CDR3 sequence is CASSLFSGRSTDTQYF. The CDR3 DNA reads TGTGCCAGCAGTTTATTCAGCGGGAGGTCCACAGATACGCAGTATTTT.

This chain joins TRBV6-2 or TRBV6-3 and TRBJ2-5, with 9 bases lining up with TRBD1. V shed 6 bases, J shed 7 bases, and the junction held 12 bases outside the gene matches. The CDR3 consists of 15 residues. Germline assignment: CDR1 MNHEY and CDR2 SVGEGT. For the CDR3, the DNA is TGTGCCAGCAGACCTCCGGGACAGGGTTGGGGGACCCAGTACTTC. Encoded protein: CASRPPGQGWGTQYF.

V usage is TRBV15 and J usage is TRBJ1-2, with 12 positions matching TRBD1. V dropped 0 bases and J dropped 8; count of bases not matched to a gene: 10. The CDR3 covers 17 residues. Looked up from germline, CDR1 is LNHNV and CDR2 is YYDKDF (reference sequence). CDR3 in amino acids: CATSREKGDRGRRGYTF. CDR3 DNA sequence: TGTGCCACCAGCAGAGAAAAGGGGGACAGGGGGCGAAGGGGCTACACCTTC. Supplemented by reference TRBV15 and TRBJ1-2, the full variable domain reads DAMVIQNPRYQVTQFGKPVTLSCSQTLNHNVMYWYQQKSSQAPKLLFHYYDKDFNNEADTPDNFQSRRPNTSFCFLDIRSPGLGDTAMYLCATSREKGDRGRRGYTFGSGTRLTVV.

The chain has TRBV5-5 and TRBJ2-5; D gene uncertain. The CDR3 runs 14 residues. Germline CDR1 reads SGHKS; CDR2 reads YYEKEE (reference sequence). V lost 0 bases, J lost 2 bases, and 8 bases lay in between. The chain's CDR3 is CASSLGRQQETQYF. Here the CDR3 DNA reads TGTGCCAGCAGCTTGGGTCGCCAGCAAGAGACCCAGTACTTC.

The genes are TRBV30 and TRBJ1-2; 7 nucleotides align to TRBD1. Germline CDR1 GTSNPN, CDR2 SVGIG (reference sequence). Germline trimming cut 0 bases from V and 1 base from J; bases unmatched to any gene: 8. The CDR3 is made up of 16 amino acids. CDR3 loop: CAWSVQRTGSNYGYTF. The CDR3 DNA follows: TGTGCCTGGAGTGTACAAAGGACAGGCAGTAACTATGGCTACACCTTC.

The chain recombines TRBV7-2 with TRBJ2-5; D gene ambiguous. The CDR3 spans 14 residues. V dropped 1 base and J dropped 4 bases, with 10 bases sitting between them. The germline gives CDR1 SGHTA, CDR2 FQGNSA. This CDR3 reads CASSLGRERETQYF. The CDR3, as DNA: TGTGCCAGCAGCTTAGGGAGAGAGAGAGAGACCCAGTACTTC.

The chain uses TRBV2 and TRBJ1-5; 8 nucleotides match TRBD1. V lost 6 bases and J lost 3; bases outside the gene matches: 7. This CDR3 region has 15 residues. The germline V gene encodes CDR1 SNHLY and CDR2 FYNNEI. CDR3 bases: TGTGCCAGCAGGCTGACAGGGGACTCCAATCAGCCCCAGCATTTT. It is translated as CASRLTGDSNQPQHF. Full variable domain (missing parts from reference TRBV2 and TRBJ1-5): EPEVTQTPSHQVTQMGQEVILRCVPISNHLYFYWYRQILGQKVEFLVSFYNNEISEKSEIFDDQFSVERPDGSNFTLKIRSTKLEDSAMYFCASRLTGDSNQPQHFGDGTRLSIL.

The chain is built from TRBV24-1 and TRBJ2-5; D remains ambiguous. Between the trimmed V and J ends, which lost 1 base and 2 bases, there was a span of 7 bases. Germline-derived CDR1 and CDR2 are KGHDR and SFDVKD. This CDR3 has 14 amino acids. In DNA, the CDR3 is TGTGCCACCAGTGATTTTGGGCAACAAGAGACCCAGTACTTC. Protein: CATSDFGQQETQYF.